The entry that follows covers one TCR beta chain sequence. Antigen unknown. TCR beta CDR3 regions were amplified from RNA. A set of HTBI primers served as the primers for a first-round RT-PCR of the TCR CDR3. One entry per CDR3 protein results from TCRdb running MiXCR on the multiplex PCR reads. The table shows a few hundred thousand distinct CDR3 sequences, with about 15% occurring only once. The data derive from a study of T cells in Graves' hyperthyroidism and ophthalmopathy. Study-level information: Peripheral blood was secured at the point of initial diagnosis, before any treatment.

Findings and limits, study-wide: Most thyroid clonotypes expanded above 0.001 appeared in blood too.

The source of this sequence is a woman aged 60-75 years with Graves' ophthalmopathy. The sample taken for sequencing was blood.

The CDR3 is CASSPREGGGETQYF. CDR3 nucleotides: TGTGCCAGCAGCCCACGAGAGGGAGGGGGGGAGACCCAGTACTTC. J is TRBJ2-5 and V is TRBV5-4, with TRBD2 as a possible D gene (7 bases). The CDR3 is 15 amino acids. Germline loops: CDR1 SGHNT, CDR2 YYREEE (reference sequence). Trimming left V 4 bases short and J 5 bases short, with 18 bases between.